Below are 20 T cell receptor beta chains sequenced from a single sample in a study of cytomegalovirus exposure and HLA in healthy donors (TCRdb year 2017). The library was produced with the immunoSEQ multiplex PCR assay. A mixture of 60 forward primers for TCR Vbeta segments and 13 reverse primers for TCR Jbeta segments was used in the multiplex PCR. TCRdb provides this immuneACCESS table in a form limited to in-frame rearrangements. Some clones are lacking; in checked studies, under half of them reflect an unresolved V gene, and why the rest are absent is not known. This sample lists some 180,000 clones; 65% to 85% were detected once. Clones ranked in the top ten supply approximately 2.6% of the sample. The specimen sequenced was PBMCs. The receptor set was obtained from a female donor in good health and CMV-seronegative.

As for this clone: The sample carries other DNA sequences with the same CDR3. The chain couples TRBV5-1 to TRBJ2-5, with a possible D match to TRBD1 (6 bases). The CDR3 has 14 residues. Germline V lookup: CDR1 SGHRS, CDR2 YFSETQ. V lost 0 bases, J lost 5 bases, and 11 bases lay in between. CDR3 loop: CASSLEGGGETQYF. CDR3 DNA sequence: TGCGCCAGCAGCTTGGAAGGGGGTGGTGAGACCCAGTACTTC.

The rearrangement uses TRBV2 and TRBJ1-6; TRBD1 is a possible D gene (6 bases). Germline V gene sequence: CDR1 SNHLY, CDR2 FYNNEI. CDR3 size: 13 residues. V was shortened by 5 bases and J by 7 bases, with 9 bases between the two germline ends. CDR3 DNA sequence: TGTGCCAGCAGTTCCCAGGGGAATTCACCCCTCCACTTT. Its translation is CASSSQGNSPLHF.

This chain links TRBV4-2 with TRBJ1-5, with 9 bases fitting TRBD1. The CDR3 loop spans 16 amino acids. Trimming removed 1 base from V and 3 bases from J; junction bases left unmatched: 4. The germline gives CDR1 LGHNA, CDR2 YNFKEQ. The CDR3 here is CASSQGGQGFNQPQHF. In DNA form, the CDR3 reads TGTGCCAGCAGCCAAGGGGGACAGGGTTTCAATCAGCCCCAGCATTTT.

V gene TRBV6-1 combines with J gene TRBJ2-5; 9 bases map to TRBD1. This CDR3 spans 15 amino acids. Trimming removed 7 bases from V and 2 bases from J; junction bases left unmatched: 8. Germline assignment: CDR1 MNHNS and CDR2 SASEGT. CDR3 in DNA: TGTGCCAGCACCAGGGACAGGGCGAGACAAGAGACCCAGTACTTC. This gives the protein CASTRDRARQETQYF.

The chain is built from TRBV5-4 and TRBJ2-7; TRBD1 matches at 9 bases. Germline V gives CDR1 SGHNT, CDR2 YYREEE (reference sequence). The CDR3 covers 15 residues. V lost 6 bases, J lost 3 bases, and 10 bases stayed unmatched. As DNA, the CDR3 is TGTGCCAGCACCGATACCGGGACAGGGCACTACGAGCAGTACTTC. Translating gives CASTDTGTGHYEQYF.

The rearrangement uses TRBV28 and TRBJ2-1; 11 bases map to TRBD2. Trimming removed 5 bases from V and 9 bases from J; junction bases left unmatched: 0. The germline CDR1 and CDR2 sequences are MDHEN and SYDVKM. This CDR3 comprises 12 residues. CDR3 in amino acids: CASSTSGSEQFF. As DNA, the CDR3 is TGTGCCAGCAGTACTAGCGGGAGTGAGCAGTTCTTC.

The rearrangement joins TRBV6-1 to TRBJ1-2; 7 nucleotides agree with TRBD1. Trimming cost V 6 bases and J 7 bases; bases outside gene matches: 14. The CDR3 consists of 15 residues. CDR1 and CDR2 (germline): MNHNS, SASEGT. CDR3 in amino acids: CASRFSGQRPGGYTF. CDR3 DNA: TGTGCCAGCAGGTTTTCGGGACAGCGCCCGGGTGGCTACACCTTC.

This chain uses TRBV5-1 with TRBJ2-5; 7 bases are shared with TRBD2. The germline V gene has CDR1 SGHRS and CDR2 YFSETQ. Losses at the gene ends were 4 bases for V and 3 bases for J; bases not matched to a gene: 12. The CDR3 sequence is 16 residues long. The DNA for the CDR3 is TGCGCCAGCAGCCCTACCGCCGGGACTAAGAAAGAGACCCAGTACTTC. Its protein is CASSPTAGTKKETQYF.

This clone was seen more than once but under ten times. V is TRBV5-6 and J is TRBJ2-7; 7 bases are shared with TRBD1. Per germline, CDR1 SGHDT and CDR2 YYEEEE. CDR3 length: 13 residues. Trimming took 5 bases from V and 4 from J; bases not matched to a gene: 6. The CDR3: CASRGTAHYEQYF. Written as DNA, the CDR3 is TGTGCCAGCAGAGGGACAGCCCATTACGAGCAGTACTTC.

The chain has TRBV6-5 and TRBJ2-7, with D maybe TRBD1 (6 bases). The CDR3 is made up of 14 amino acids. Trimming took 6 bases from V and 1 from J, leaving 13 bases between them. Germline values: CDR1 MNHEY, CDR2 SVGAGI. Here the CDR3 reads CASRQDRTSYEQYF. The CDR3 region has the DNA TGTGCCAGCAGGCAAGACAGGACATCCTACGAGCAGTACTTC.

V usage is TRBV7-8 and J usage is TRBJ1-2; D not certain. The CDR3 contains 12 residues. V was pared by 4 bases and J by 2 bases, with 5 bases between. CDR1 and CDR2 from the germline V gene are SGHVS and FQNEAQ. In DNA form, the CDR3 reads TGTGCCAGCAGCTCAGTAAACTATGGCTACACCTTC. Translation gives CASSSVNYGYTF.

The chain has TRBV15 and TRBJ2-1; 8 bases line up with TRBD2. This CDR3 is built from 16 residues. Germline CDR1 reads LNHNV; CDR2 reads YYDKDF (reference sequence). J was trimmed by 0 bases and V by 5 bases; bases with no gene match: 6. CDR3 nucleotide sequence: TGTGCCACCAGCCCGCTCAGCGGGAGCTCCTACAATGAGCAGTTCTTC. Encoded protein: CATSPLSGSSYNEQFF.

As regards this clone: Compared with germline, one end of the junction differs, possibly owing to a read error. The V call is TRBV5-1, the J call TRBJ2-2, with 7 positions matching TRBD1. CDR3 length: 17 residues. Looked up from germline, CDR1 is SGHRS and CDR2 is YFSETQ. The CDR3 bases are TGCGCCGGCAGCACCCCGGCAGGGGGTTTAGTTACCGGGGAGCTGTTTTTT. Encoded protein: CAGSTPAGGLVTGELFF.

The chain employs TRBV14 and TRBJ1-6, with TRBD1 identical over 8 bases. J was trimmed by 8 bases and V by 2 bases; bases with no gene match: 5. Germline V lookup: CDR1 SGHDN, CDR2 FVKESK. CDR3 length: 15 residues. The CDR3 bases are TGTGCCAGCAGCCAATGGGACAGGAAGGATTCACCCCTCCACTTT. This translates into CASSQWDRKDSPLHF.

This chain links TRBV13 with TRBJ2-1; 8 positions agree with TRBD2. The CDR3 consists of 18 residues. Germline lookup yields CDR1 PRHDT and CDR2 FYEKMQ (reference sequence). The junction had 20 bases not matched to a gene; V was cut back by 4 bases and J by 9 bases. CDR3 DNA sequence: TGTGCCAGCAGCTCCAGGGTGGCCGGGGGGGCCGTTTCGGGTGAGCAGTTCTTC. Its translation is CASSSRVAGGAVSGEQFF. Full variable domain (remainder filled in from reference TRBV13 and TRBJ2-1): AAGVIQSPRHLIKEKRETATLKCYPIPRHDTVYWYQQGPGQDPQFLISFYEKMQSDKGSIPDRFSAQQFSDYHSELNMSSLELGDSALYFCASSSRVAGGAVSGEQFFGPGTRLTVL.

This chain uses TRBV10-1 with TRBJ1-1; D remains unclear. This CDR3 spans 14 amino acids. Trimming cost V 4 bases and J 1 base, with 10 bases left between them. In germline, CDR1 is WNHNN, CDR2 SYGVQD (reference sequence). CDR3 amino acids: CASSGSNGNTEAFF. CDR3 nucleotide sequence: TGCGCCAGCAGTGGTTCCAACGGGAACACTGAAGCTTTCTTT.

The CDR3 DNA sequence: TGTGCCAGTAGTATAGCTAGCGGGAGAGGAAATGAGCAGTTCTTC. The encoded protein is CASSIASGRGNEQFF. V usage is TRBV19 and J usage is TRBJ2-1, with 10 bases fitting TRBD2. CDR3 length equals 15 residues. Germline V lookup: CDR1 LNHDA, CDR2 SQIVND (reference sequence). V trimming: 1 base; J trimming: 7 bases; junction bases outside the gene matches: 4.

The chain uses TRBV30 and TRBJ1-2; D possibly corresponds to TRBD1 (5 bases). Germline V CDR1 and CDR2: GTSNPN, SVGIG (reference sequence). The CDR3 length is 16 residues. The ends were cut back, 0 bases at V and 8 bases at J, with 22 bases in the middle. CDR3 DNA: TGTGCCTGGAGTGTACTTCCCACAGGTGGAGTTGGGGGCTACACCTTC. Amino acid sequence: CAWSVLPTGGVGGYTF.

The V and J genes are TRBV12-5 and TRBJ2-2, with 14 positions matching TRBD2. Per the germline V gene, CDR1 is LGHNT and CDR2 is FRNRAP. V was clipped by 6 bases and J by 4 bases; unmatched bases: 13. CDR3 length equals 19 residues. In DNA form, the CDR3 reads TGTGCTAGTGGCCCCGGACTAGCGGGAGGTAGAGGGGGCACCGGGGAGCTGTTTTTT. Its translation is CASGPGLAGGRGGTGELFF.

The chain has TRBV28 and TRBJ1-6; D gene ambiguous. V was cut by 7 bases and J by 7 bases, with 26 bases left in between. The CDR3 length is 18 residues. Germline V lookup: CDR1 MDHEN, CDR2 SYDVKM. This CDR3 reads CASTPPVGGRQRNSPLHF. As DNA, the CDR3 is TGTGCCAGCACCCCCCCCGTGGGAGGTCGCCAGCGCAATTCACCCCTCCACTTT.